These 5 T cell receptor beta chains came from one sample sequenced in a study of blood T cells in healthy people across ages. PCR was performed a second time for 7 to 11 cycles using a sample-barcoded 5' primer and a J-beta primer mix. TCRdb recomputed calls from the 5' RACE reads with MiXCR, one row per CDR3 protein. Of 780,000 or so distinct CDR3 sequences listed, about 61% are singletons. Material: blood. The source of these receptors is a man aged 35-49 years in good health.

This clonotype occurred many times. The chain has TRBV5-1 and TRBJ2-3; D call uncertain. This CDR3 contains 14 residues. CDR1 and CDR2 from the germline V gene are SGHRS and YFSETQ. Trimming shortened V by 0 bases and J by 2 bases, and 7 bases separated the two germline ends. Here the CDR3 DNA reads TGCGCCAGCAGCTTGGAGGGCTCCACAGATACGCAGTATTTT. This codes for CASSLEGSTDTQYF.

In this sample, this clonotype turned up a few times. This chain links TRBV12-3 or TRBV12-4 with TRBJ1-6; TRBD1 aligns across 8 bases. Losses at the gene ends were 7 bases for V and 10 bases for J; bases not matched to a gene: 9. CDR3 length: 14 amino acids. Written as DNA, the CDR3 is TGTGCCAGCACCCACAGGGGGACGTACTCACCCCTCCACTTT. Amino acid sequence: CASTHRGTYSPLHF.

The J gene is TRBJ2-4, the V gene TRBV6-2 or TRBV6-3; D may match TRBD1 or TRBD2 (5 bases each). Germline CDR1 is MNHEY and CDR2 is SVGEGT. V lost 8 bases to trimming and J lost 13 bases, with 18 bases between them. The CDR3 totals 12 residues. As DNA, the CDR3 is TGTGCCAGCGCGACCTGGGACCTTCTGCAGTACTTC. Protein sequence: CASATWDLLQYF.

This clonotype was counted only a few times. The CDR3 coding sequence is TGTGCCAGCACTGCCAGTCAGTATCAAGAGACCCAGTACTTC. It encodes CASTASQYQETQYF. J is TRBJ2-5 and V is TRBV28; D remains unclear. In germline, CDR1 is MDHEN, CDR2 SYDVKM. Trimming took off 7 bases at V and 2 bases at J, with 14 bases between the two ends. The CDR3 sequence is 14 residues long. The full variable domain, with the rest looked up from reference TRBV28 and TRBJ2-5, is DVKVTQSSRYLVKRTGEKVFLECVQDMDHENMFWYRQDPGLGLRLIYFSYDVKMKEKGDIPEGYSVSREKKERFSLILESASTNQTSMYLCASTASQYQETQYFGPGTRLLVL.

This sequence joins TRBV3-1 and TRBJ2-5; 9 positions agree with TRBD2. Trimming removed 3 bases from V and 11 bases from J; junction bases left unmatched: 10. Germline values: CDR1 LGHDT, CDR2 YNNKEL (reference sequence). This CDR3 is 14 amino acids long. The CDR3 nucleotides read TGTGCCAGCAGCCAGGCGGGAGGGCCCTACGGGCAGTACTTC. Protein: CASSQAGGPYGQYF.